A single sample gave rise to the 15 T cell receptor beta chains below, sequenced in a study of CD8 T cells in Susac syndrome. With random hexamers, roughly 0.5 to 1 ug RNA was reverse transcribed. Via MiXCR, TCRdb re-called the immunoSEQ multiplex PCR reads, giving one row per CDR3 protein. The data hold about 130,000 distinct CDR3 sequences, with roughly 96% observed a single time. The specimen was CD4+ T cells from PBMCs. Source of these receptors: a human donor in good health.

In nucleotides, the CDR3 is TGTGCCAGCAGTTTATCAACGGGACAGAACTACGAGCAGTACTTC. This gives the protein CASSLSTGQNYEQYF. This chain joins TRBV27 and TRBJ2-7; 7 bases are a match to TRBD1. CDR1 is MNHEY and CDR2 is SMNVEV in the germline V gene (reference sequence). Unmatched junction bases numbered 5, after V lost 0 bases and J lost 3 bases. There are 15 residues in the CDR3.

V gene TRBV6-6 combines with J gene TRBJ2-1, with TRBD2 matching 8 bases. The CDR3 runs to 13 residues. The V gene's germline CDR1 is MNHNY and CDR2 SVGAGI (reference sequence). The V segment lost 5 bases and the J segment 10 bases; nucleotides outside the gene matches: 7. CDR3 sequence: CASSTQREGEQFF. Here the CDR3 DNA reads TGTGCCAGCAGTACGCAACGGGAGGGAGAGCAGTTCTTC.

The genes are TRBV18 and TRBJ1-5; D uncertain. V dropped 2 bases and J dropped 11 bases, with 13 bases sitting between them. Germline CDR1 KGHSH, CDR2 LQKENI. The CDR3 length is 13 residues. CDR3 residues: CASSPSVQITQHF. DNA for the CDR3: TGTGCCAGCTCACCATCCGTACAGATCACCCAGCATTTT.

This clonotype was observed once. This sequence joins TRBV5-1 and TRBJ2-7; 9 positions match TRBD1. The CDR3 spans 13 residues. Germline V gene data show CDR1 as SGHRS and CDR2 as YFSETQ. After removal of 4 bases from V and 6 bases from J, the junction contained 5 bases not matched to a gene. Written as DNA, the CDR3 is TGCGCCAGCAGCCCGGGACAGGGAGGCGAGCAGTACTTC. Amino acid sequence: CASSPGQGGEQYF.

The chain recombines TRBV19 with TRBJ2-2; TRBD1 matches 9 bases. In germline, CDR1 is LNHDA, CDR2 SQIVND (reference sequence). V lost 10 bases and J lost 6; bases outside the gene matches: 9. The CDR3 has 14 residues. In DNA, the CDR3 is TGTGCCACCAAGGGGACAGGGAGACCCGGGGAGCTGTTTTTT. Amino acids: CATKGTGRPGELFF.

This chain links TRBV19 with TRBJ2-4; D may be TRBD1 (6 bases). Trimming removed 3 bases from V and 0 bases from J, with 18 bases in between. Per germline, CDR1 LNHDA and CDR2 SQIVND (reference sequence). The CDR3 totals 18 residues. Here the CDR3 reads CASSIRSGTTLAKNIQYF. The CDR3 coding sequence is TGTGCCAGTAGTATTCGGTCCGGGACAACTCTAGCCAAAAACATTCAGTACTTC.

V usage is TRBV29-1 and J usage is TRBJ2-3; D gene unclear. The CDR3 is made up of 12 amino acids. Trimming took off 7 bases at V and 2 bases at J, with 10 bases between the two ends. CDR1 is SQVTM and CDR2 is ANQGSEA in the germline V gene. The CDR3 DNA reads as TGCAGCGGTGGTGGCACCACAGATACGCAGTATTTT. It translates to CSGGGTTDTQYF.

This clonotype appeared a few times. The CDR3 sequence is CASSQEVRGDGYTF. In nucleotides, the CDR3 is TGTGCCAGCAGCCAAGAAGTTCGGGGGGATGGCTACACCTTC. The chain joins TRBV3-1 to TRBJ1-2; D is possibly TRBD1 (5 bases). The V end was cut by 0 bases, the J end by 6 bases, with 11 bases between. The CDR3 has 14 amino acids. Germline V gene data show CDR1 as LGHDT and CDR2 as YNNKEL (reference sequence).

The chain uses TRBV11-3 and TRBJ2-1, with 11 bases fitting TRBD2. This CDR3 region has 15 residues. The germline CDR1 and CDR2 sequences are SGHNT and YENEEA. Germline trimming cut 5 bases from V and 10 bases from J; bases unmatched to any gene: 10. The CDR3 nucleotides are TGTGCCAGCAGCCTGACTAGCGGGGACCTAGGGGAGCAGTTCTTC. Protein: CASSLTSGDLGEQFF.

The chain recombines TRBV30 with TRBJ2-1; 7 bases agree with TRBD2. V gave up 2 bases and J gave up 5 bases; unmatched junction bases: 3. CDR3 size: 13 residues. CDR1 and CDR2 from the germline V gene are GTSNPN and SVGIG (reference sequence). The CDR3 coding sequence is TGTGCCTGGAGTCGGGGGACTAACAATGAGCAGTTCTTC. It specifies CAWSRGTNNEQFF.

This clonotype has only a few counts. This CDR3 reads CASRAEMAYEQYF. CDR3 in DNA: TGTGCCAGCAGGGCTGAGATGGCCTACGAGCAGTACTTC. V and J are TRBV2 and TRBJ2-7, with D hard to call. The CDR3 totals 13 residues. In germline, CDR1 is SNHLY, CDR2 FYNNEI. The V gene lost 6 bases and the J gene lost 2 bases, with 11 bases spanning the gap.

CDR3 bases: TGCGCCAGCAGTCGGGGGTTGGACACTGAAGCTTTCTTT. It yields the protein CASSRGLDTEAFF. This chain joins TRBV5-1 and TRBJ1-1, with D maybe TRBD1 (5 bases). This CDR3 is built from 13 residues. The germline V gene encodes CDR1 SGHRS and CDR2 YFSETQ. Trimming removed 5 bases at V and 3 bases at J, with 11 bases between.

The rearrangement joins TRBV5-1 to TRBJ1-2, with a tentative D call TRBD1 (5 bases). The germline CDR1 and CDR2 sequences are SGHRS and YFSETQ. Trimming stripped 0 bases from V and 8 bases from J, with 11 bases between. The CDR3 extends over 13 amino acids. CDR3: CASSLGAGLGYTF. CDR3 coding DNA: TGCGCCAGCAGCTTGGGGGCAGGGCTCGGCTACACCTTC.

The chain joins TRBV24-1 to TRBJ2-5; D may be TRBD1 (6 bases). The CDR3 extends over 14 amino acids. Trimming removed 4 bases at V and 5 bases at J, with 13 bases between. Germline CDR1 and CDR2: KGHDR and SFDVKD. The CDR3 is CATSEGATVETQYF. CDR3 in DNA: TGTGCCACCAGTGAGGGGGCGACGGTGGAGACCCAGTACTTC.

The chain employs TRBV18 and TRBJ2-5, with unresolved D. The V gene lost 0 bases and the J gene lost 4 bases, with 9 bases spanning the gap. The germline V gene has CDR1 KGHSH and CDR2 LQKENI. The CDR3 spans 14 residues. The CDR3 nucleotides read TGTGCCAGCTCACCACCGTCTGCCGGAGAGACCCAGTACTTC. It is translated as CASSPPSAGETQYF. Full variable domain (outside the CDR3, taken from reference TRBV18 and TRBJ2-5): NAGVMQNPRHLVRRRGQEARLRCSPMKGHSHVYWYRQLPEEGLKFMVYLQKENIIDESGMPKERFSAEFPKEGPSILRIQQVVRGDSAAYFCASSPPSAGETQYFGPGTRLLVL.